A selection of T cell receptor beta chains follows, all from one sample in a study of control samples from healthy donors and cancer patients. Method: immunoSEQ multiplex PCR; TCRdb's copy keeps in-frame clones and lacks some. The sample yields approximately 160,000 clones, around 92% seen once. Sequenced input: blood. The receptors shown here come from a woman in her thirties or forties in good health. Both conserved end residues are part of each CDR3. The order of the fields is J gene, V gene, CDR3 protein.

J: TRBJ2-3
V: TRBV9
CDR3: CASSPVGGSTDTQYF

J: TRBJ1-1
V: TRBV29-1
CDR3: CSVRQENTEAFF

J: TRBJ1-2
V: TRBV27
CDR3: CASSTRGQFNGYTF

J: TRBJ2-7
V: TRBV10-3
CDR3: CATSNGSVLYEQYF

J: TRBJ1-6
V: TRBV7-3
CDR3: CASSEGDRRNSPLHF

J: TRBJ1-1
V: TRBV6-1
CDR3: CASSEIGGVGAFF

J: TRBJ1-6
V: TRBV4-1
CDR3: CASSQGVASSYNSPLHF

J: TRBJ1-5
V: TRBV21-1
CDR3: CASRVADPNSNQPRHF

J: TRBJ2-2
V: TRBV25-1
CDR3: CASSDTRSANTGELFF

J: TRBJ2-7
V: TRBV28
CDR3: CASSLVLAGARLSSYEQYF

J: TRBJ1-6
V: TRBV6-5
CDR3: CASRRGQGRNSPLHF

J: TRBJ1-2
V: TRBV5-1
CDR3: CASSLGQLDGYTF

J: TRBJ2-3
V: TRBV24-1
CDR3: CATSDLHGQGGTDTQYF

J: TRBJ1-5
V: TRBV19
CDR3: CASRTSGGGIEPQHF

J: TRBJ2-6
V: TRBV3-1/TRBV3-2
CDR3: CASSQGDSGANVLTF

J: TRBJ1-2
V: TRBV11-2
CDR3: CASSLEGNGYTF

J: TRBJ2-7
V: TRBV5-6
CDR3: CASSRIILPHEQYF

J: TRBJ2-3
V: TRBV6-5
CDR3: CASRRHTSTDTQYF

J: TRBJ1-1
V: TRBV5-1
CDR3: CASIPTAGGNEAFF

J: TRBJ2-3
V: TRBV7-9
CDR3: CASSQNLGQAAPDTQYF

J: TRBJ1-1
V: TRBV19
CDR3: CASRTSTGNTEAFF

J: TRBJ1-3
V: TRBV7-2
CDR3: CASSLDPGGGNTIYF

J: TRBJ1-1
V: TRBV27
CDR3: CASSLFQGAISEAFF

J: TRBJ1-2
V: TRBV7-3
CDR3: CASSNPGQGNGYTF

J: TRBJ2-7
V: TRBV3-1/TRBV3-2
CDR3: CASSHPPGEQYF

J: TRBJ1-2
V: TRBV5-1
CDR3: CATSRGDDYGYTF

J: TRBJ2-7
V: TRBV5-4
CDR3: CASSTRSSGGLIYEQYF

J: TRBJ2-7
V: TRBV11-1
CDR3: CASSFDSQGNGYEQYF

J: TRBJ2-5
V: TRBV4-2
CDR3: CASSPGTEQETQYF

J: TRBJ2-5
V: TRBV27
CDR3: CASSLIATGGHETQYF

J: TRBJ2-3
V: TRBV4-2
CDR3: CASSQASLVAGAPTDTQYF

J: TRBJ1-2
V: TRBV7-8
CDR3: CASSLRTAYGYTF

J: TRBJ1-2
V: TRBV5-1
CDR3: CASSLAGVGHPDGYTF

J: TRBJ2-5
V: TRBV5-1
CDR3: CASSLEDRKETQYF

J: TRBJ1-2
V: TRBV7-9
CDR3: CASSPRDAYGYTF

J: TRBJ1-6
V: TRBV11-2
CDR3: CASSPEDQYNSPLHF

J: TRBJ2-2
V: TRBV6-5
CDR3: CASSYSEEGTGELFF

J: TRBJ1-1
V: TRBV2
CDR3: CASSVADGNTEAFF

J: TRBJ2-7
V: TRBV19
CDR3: CASSRGTEGSYEQYF

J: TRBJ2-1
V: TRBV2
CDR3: CASRGSPSNEQFF

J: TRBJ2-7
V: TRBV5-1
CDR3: CASDPGGGTYEQYF

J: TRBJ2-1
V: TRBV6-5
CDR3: CASSYGVTNEQFF

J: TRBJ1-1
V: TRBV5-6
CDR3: CASSFTGITEAFF

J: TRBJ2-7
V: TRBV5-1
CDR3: CASSPEAGDYEQYF

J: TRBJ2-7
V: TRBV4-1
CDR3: CASSQLYSYEQYF

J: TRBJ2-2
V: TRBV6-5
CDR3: CASNHREGTGELFF

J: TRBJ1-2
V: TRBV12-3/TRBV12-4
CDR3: CASSLGTGVGYTF

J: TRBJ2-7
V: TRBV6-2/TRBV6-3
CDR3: CASSFPGQGHYEQYF

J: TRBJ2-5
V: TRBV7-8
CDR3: CASSLNLETQYF

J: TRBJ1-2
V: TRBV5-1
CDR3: CASSLSASQAYGYTF

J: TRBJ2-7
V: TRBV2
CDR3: CASRKGGLYEQYF

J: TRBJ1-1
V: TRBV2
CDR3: CARQGRFGEAFF

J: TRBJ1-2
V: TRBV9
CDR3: CASSVPFTGVDSYTF

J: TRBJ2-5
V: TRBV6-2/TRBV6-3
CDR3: CASSPWAGEQETQYF

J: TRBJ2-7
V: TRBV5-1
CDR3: CASSLAGEGGGEQYF

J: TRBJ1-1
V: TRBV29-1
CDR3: CSVLGGLNTEAFF

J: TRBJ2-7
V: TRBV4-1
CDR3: CASSHNGYEQYF

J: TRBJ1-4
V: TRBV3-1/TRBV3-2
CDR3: CASSQGLRSGDEKLFF

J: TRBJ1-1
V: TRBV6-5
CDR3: CASSLRQGSTEAFF